Presented here are 5 T cell receptor beta chains from one specimen sequenced in a study of T cell clonality in common variable immunodeficiency. The assay was immunoSEQ multiplex PCR, and TCRdb's table has in-frame clones only and misses some. Recorded here are 42,000 or so clones, none singletons. The sequencing sample was made of peripheral blood mononuclear cells. The receptors shown here come from a person aged 18-70 years in good health.

This clone was detected only a few times. The CDR3 extends 3 residues past the end of the read, so its final part is completed from the germline J gene. The chain combines TRBV7-8 with TRBJ1-2, with 8 bases that match TRBD1. CDR1 is SGHVS, CDR2 FQNEAQ, per germline. This CDR3 is 13 amino acids long. V gave up 7 bases and J gave up 5 bases; unmatched junction bases: 6. The CDR3 loop reads CASTPDRAYGYTF. Incomplete CDR3 DNA: TGTGCCAGCACTCCGGACAGGGCGTATGGC.

To note about this clone: The missing CDR3 end, 3 residues past where the read stops, is filled in from the germline J gene. The chain is built from TRBV5-6 and TRBJ1-1, with D uncertain. Trimming left V 6 bases short and J 0 bases short, with 9 bases between. The CDR3 extends over 13 amino acids. CDR1 SGHDT and CDR2 YYEEEE come from the germline V gene. The CDR3 sequence is CASTHRVNTEAFF. Partial CDR3 DNA: TGTGCCAGCACCCATAGGGTGAACACTGAA. The whole variable domain, filled in from reference TRBV5-6 and TRBJ1-1, reads DAGVTQSPTHLIKTRGQQVTLRCSPKSGHDTVSWYQQALGQGPQFIFQYYEEEERQRGNFPDRFSGHQFPNYSSELNVNALLLGDSALYLCASTHRVNTEAFFGQGTRLTVV.

This clone was counted many times. Sequencing ends 3 residues short of the CDR3 end; the germline J gene provides the rest. The V call is TRBV6-2 or TRBV6-3, the J call TRBJ1-1; D is unresolved. Germline assignment: CDR1 MNHEY and CDR2 SVGEGT. V lost 0 bases, J lost 5 bases, and 7 bases lay in between. This CDR3 spans 13 amino acids. The CDR3 loop is CASSYSTGTEAFF. The sequenced part of the CDR3 DNA is TGTGCCAGCAGTTACTCCACCGGGACTGAA.

This clone occurred a few times. Read data end 3 residues before the CDR3 end; the end is taken from the germline J gene. V is TRBV19 and J is TRBJ1-1; D unclear. This CDR3 contains 15 residues. Germline V CDR1 and CDR2: LNHDA, SQIVND (reference sequence). Trimming removed 3 bases at V and 4 bases at J, with 15 bases between. Partial CDR3 DNA: TGTGCCAGTAGTATTGTGGGCAGAGGCAGCACTGAA. Its translation: CASSIVGRGSTE. The CDR3 reads in full as CASSIVGRGSTEAFF. Supplemented by reference TRBV19 and TRBJ1-1, the full variable domain reads DGGITQSPKYLFRKEGQNVTLSCEQNLNHDAMYWYRQDPGQGLRLIYYSQIVNDFQKGDIAEGYSVSREKKESFPLTVTSAQKNPTAFYLCASSIVGRGSTEAFFGQGTRLTVV.

This clone was observed many times. The observed sequence ends 3 residues before the CDR3 terminus, with the missing tail filled in from the germline J gene. The rearrangement joins TRBV6-2 or TRBV6-3 to TRBJ2-5, with 10 nucleotides matching TRBD2. After removal of 0 bases from V and 4 bases from J, the junction contained 8 bases not matched to a gene. The CDR3 sequence is 17 residues long. Germline CDR1 is MNHEY and CDR2 is SVGEGT. This chain's CDR3 is CASSYSAAGGLRETQYF. The CDR3 DNA, read in part, is TGTGCCAGCAGTTACTCAGCAGCGGGAGGGTTGAGAGAGACC.